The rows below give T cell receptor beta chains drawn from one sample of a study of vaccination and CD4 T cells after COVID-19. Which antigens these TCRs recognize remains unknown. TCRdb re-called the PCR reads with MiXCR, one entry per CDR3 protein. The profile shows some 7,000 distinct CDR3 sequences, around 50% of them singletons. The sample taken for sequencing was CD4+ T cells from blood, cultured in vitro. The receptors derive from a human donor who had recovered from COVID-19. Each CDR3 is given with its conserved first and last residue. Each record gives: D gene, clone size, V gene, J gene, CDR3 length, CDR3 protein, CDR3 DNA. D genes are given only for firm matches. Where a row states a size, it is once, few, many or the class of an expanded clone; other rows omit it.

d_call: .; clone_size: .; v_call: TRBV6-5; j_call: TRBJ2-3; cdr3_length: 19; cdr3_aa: CASSYPKVKTEASTDTQYF; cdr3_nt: TGTGCCAGCAGTTACCCAAAAGTTAAGACAGAAGCTAGCACAGATACGCAGTATTTT
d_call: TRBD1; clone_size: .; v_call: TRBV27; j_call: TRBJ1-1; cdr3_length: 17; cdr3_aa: CASSLGGLWTGDTEAFF; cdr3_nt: TGTGCCAGCAGTTTGGGGGGCCTTTGGACAGGGGACACTGAAGCTTTCTTT
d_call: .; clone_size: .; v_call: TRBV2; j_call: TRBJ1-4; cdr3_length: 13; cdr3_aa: CASSEGPREKLFF; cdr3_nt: TGTGCCAGCAGTGAAGGTCCACGGGAAAAACTGTTTTTT
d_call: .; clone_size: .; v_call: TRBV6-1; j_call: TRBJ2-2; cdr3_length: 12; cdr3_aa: CASRMRHGELFF; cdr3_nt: TGTGCCAGCAGAATGAGGCACGGGGAGCTGTTTTTT
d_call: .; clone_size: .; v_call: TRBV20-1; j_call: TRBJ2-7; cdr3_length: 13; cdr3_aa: CSAIRGSPNEQYF; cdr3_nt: TGCAGTGCTATTCGGGGGTCTCCCAACGAGCAGTACTTC
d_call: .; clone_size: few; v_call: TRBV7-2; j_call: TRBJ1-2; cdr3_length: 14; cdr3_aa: CASSQGFYDYGYTF; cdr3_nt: TGTGCCAGCAGCCAGGGGTTCTATGACTATGGCTACACCTTC
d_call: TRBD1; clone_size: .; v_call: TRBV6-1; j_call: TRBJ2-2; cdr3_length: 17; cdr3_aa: CASSEGQAGGITGELFF; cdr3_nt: TGTGCCAGCAGTGAAGGGCAGGCAGGGGGCATCACCGGGGAGCTGTTTTTT
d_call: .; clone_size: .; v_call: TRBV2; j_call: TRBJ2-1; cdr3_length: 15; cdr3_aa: CASREMGSQNNEQFF; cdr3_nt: TGTGCCAGCAGGGAAATGGGTTCACAAAACAATGAGCAGTTCTTC
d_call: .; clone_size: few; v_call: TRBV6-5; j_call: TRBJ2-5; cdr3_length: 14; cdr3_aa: CASSYSASSRTQYF; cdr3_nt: TGTGCCAGCAGTTACTCAGCTAGCAGTCGGACCCAGTACTTC
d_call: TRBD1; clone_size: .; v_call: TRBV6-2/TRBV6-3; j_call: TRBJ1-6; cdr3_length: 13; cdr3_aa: CASTSIGQGPLHF; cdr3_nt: TGTGCCAGCACCTCAATCGGACAGGGACCCCTCCACTTT
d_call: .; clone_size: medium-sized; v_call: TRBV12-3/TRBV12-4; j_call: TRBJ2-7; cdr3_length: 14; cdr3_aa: CASSRVGLAGEQYF; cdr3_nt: TGTGCCAGCAGTCGTGTAGGGCTGGCGGGGGAGCAGTACTTC
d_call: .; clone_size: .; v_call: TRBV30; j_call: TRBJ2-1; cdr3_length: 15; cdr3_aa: CAWSEGVAPVNEQFF; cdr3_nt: TGTGCCTGGAGTGAGGGGGTAGCCCCGGTCAATGAGCAGTTCTTC
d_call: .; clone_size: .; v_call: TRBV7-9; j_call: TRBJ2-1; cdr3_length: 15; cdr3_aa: CASSLFFSTENEQFF; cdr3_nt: TGTGCCAGCAGTCTCTTTTTTTCCACAGAGAATGAGCAGTTCTTC
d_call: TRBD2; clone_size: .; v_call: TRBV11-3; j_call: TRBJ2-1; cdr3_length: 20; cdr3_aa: CASSLPWAPGTSRGYNEQFF; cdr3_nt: TGTGCCAGCAGCTTACCTTGGGCCCCCGGGACTAGTAGGGGCTACAATGAGCAGTTCTTC
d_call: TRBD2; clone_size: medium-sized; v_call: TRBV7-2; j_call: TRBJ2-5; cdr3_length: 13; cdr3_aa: CASSRGVQETQYF; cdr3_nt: TGTGCCAGCAGCCGGGGGGTACAAGAGACCCAGTACTTC
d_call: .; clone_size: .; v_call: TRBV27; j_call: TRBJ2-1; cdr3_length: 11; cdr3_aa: CASSDNEWQFF; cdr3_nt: TGTGCCAGCAGTGATAATGAGTGGCAGTTCTTC
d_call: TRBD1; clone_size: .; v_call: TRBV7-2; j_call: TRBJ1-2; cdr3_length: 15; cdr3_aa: CASSGADRGLSGYTF; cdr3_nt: TGTGCCAGCAGCGGAGCGGACAGGGGCCTTTCTGGCTACACCTTC
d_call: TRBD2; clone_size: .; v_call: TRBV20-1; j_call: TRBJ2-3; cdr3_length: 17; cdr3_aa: CSGTGLAGALGTDTQYF; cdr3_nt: TGCAGTGGCACGGGACTAGCGGGAGCCCTAGGCACAGATACGCAGTATTTT
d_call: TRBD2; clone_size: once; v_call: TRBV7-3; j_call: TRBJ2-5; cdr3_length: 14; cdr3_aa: CASSQNSGRETQYF; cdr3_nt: TGTGCCAGCAGCCAGAATAGCGGGAGGGAGACCCAGTACTTC
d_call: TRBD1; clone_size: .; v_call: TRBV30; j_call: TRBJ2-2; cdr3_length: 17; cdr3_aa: CAWRRTWGQGITGELFF; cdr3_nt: TGTGCCTGGAGACGTACTTGGGGACAGGGTATCACCGGGGAGCTGTTTTTT
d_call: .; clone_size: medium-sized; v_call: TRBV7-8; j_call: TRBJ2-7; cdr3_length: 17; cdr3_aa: CASSFAVDSPNLFEQYF; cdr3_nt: TGTGCCAGCAGCTTTGCCGTGGACTCTCCAAACCTCTTCGAGCAGTACTTC